One T cell receptor beta chain is described in this entry. This CDR3 is 12 amino acids long. With V trimmed by 3 bases and J by 9 bases, 4 bases remained unmatched. CDR1 GTSNPN and CDR2 SVGIG come from the germline V gene (reference sequence). This sample is part of a study of T-cell reconstitution after alpha-beta-depleted transplantation in children. This sample's TCRbeta library carried unique molecular identifier barcodes. TCRdb used MiXCR to reprocess the PCR reads, holding one entry per CDR3 protein. Found here are around 530,000 distinct CDR3 sequences, approximately 29% of them singletons; the top ten hold around 2.3%.

This material consisted of PBMCs from the stem cell graft donor, taken from the stem cell graft. The source is a human donor who donated a stem cell graft to a child with aplastic anemia. V gene TRBV30 combines with J gene TRBJ1-1; TRBD1 matches 10 bases. CDR3 coding DNA: TGTGCCTGGAGGACAGGGGGCATTCAAGCTTTCTTT. Encoded protein: CAWRTGGIQAFF.